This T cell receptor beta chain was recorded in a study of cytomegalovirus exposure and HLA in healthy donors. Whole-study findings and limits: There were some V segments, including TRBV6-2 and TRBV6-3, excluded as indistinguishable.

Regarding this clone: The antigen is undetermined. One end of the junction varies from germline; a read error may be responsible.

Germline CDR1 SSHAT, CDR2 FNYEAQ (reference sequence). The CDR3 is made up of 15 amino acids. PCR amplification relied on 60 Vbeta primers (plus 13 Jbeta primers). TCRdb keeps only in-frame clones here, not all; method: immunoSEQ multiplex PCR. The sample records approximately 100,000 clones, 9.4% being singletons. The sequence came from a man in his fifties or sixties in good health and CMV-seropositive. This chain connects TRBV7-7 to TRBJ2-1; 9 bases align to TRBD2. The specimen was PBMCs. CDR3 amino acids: CASSPWAGGSNEQFF. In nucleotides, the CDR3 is TGTGCTAGCAGCCCCTGGGCGGGAGGGTCGAATGAGCAGTTCTTC.